The subject of this entry is one T cell receptor beta chain. Antigen specificity is unknown. Repertoires were generated with immunoSEQ multiplex PCR, while TCRdb's copy carries only in-frame clones and drops some. The sample holds 2,500,000 or so clones, 93% seen once. These data come from a study of shared clonotypes between healthy human individuals. The CDR3 sequence is 16 residues long. J lost 4 bases, V lost 0 bases, and 6 bases had no gene match. Germline-derived CDR1 and CDR2 are SGDLS and YYNGEE. Overall study findings and caveats: The generation probabilities recorded for non-shared clonotypes fell below those of clonotypes shared by all four donors.

This sequence originates from a young man in good health. Some clones in this sample may be carry-over from other donors' samples. The chain employs TRBV9 and TRBJ2-1, with 8 bases identical to TRBD2. Material for sequencing was naive CD4+ T cells from PBMCs. As for subset: CD45RA+ positively selected. The CDR3 coding sequence is TGTGCCAGCAGCGTAGGTGAGCGGGAGTGGTACAATGAGCAGTTCTTC. It codes for CASSVGEREWYNEQFF.